The TCR beta chain under discussion was sequenced for a study of CD8 T cells in Susac syndrome. V lost 7 bases to trimming and J lost 2 bases, with 17 bases between them. The CDR3 has 15 amino acids. Per the germline V gene, CDR1 is MNHEY and CDR2 is SVGAGI. Negative isolation was used for CD8+ and CD4+ T cells, and FACS enrichment was applied to TEMRA cells. A quantity of about 0.45 to 1 ug RNA underwent reverse transcription using random hexamers. TCRdb reprocessed the immunoSEQ multiplex PCR reads via MiXCR and lists one record per CDR3 protein. The sample includes about 81,000 distinct CDR3 sequences, roughly 94% seen only once; the top ten take approximately 0.92%.

The chain links TRBV6-5 to TRBJ2-5, with D tentatively TRBD2 (6 bases). This TCR came from a human donor with Susac syndrome. Sequencing input: CD8+ T cells from PBMCs. The CDR3: CASIGGSGVQETQYF. The DNA of the CDR3 is TGTGCCAGCATTGGGGGGTCGGGTGTGCAAGAGACCCAGTACTTC.